This T cell receptor (beta chain) is drawn from a study of blood T cell repertoires in COVID-19. Study summary: COVID-19 samples, acute and convalescent, were from the United States, Italy and Spain. Sources were T cells, B-cell-depleted T cells, or PBMCs; the material itself was cDNA or gDNA.

Either two negative PCRs, clearance, or symptom resolution qualified Cohort 3 donors as recovered. Clones were read by immunoSEQ multiplex PCR, and TCRdb kept only the in-frame ones, dropping some. The sample records a few hundred thousand clones, around 83% being singletons. Trimming took 0 bases from V and 5 from J; bases not matched to a gene: 9. CDR1 and CDR2 from the germline V gene are MGHRA and YSYEKL. This CDR3 has 16 amino acids. The chain recombines TRBV4-1 with TRBJ1-2; 7 nucleotides align to TRBD1. The sample consisted of PBMCs or T cells enriched from blood (not recorded which). This receptor was taken from a woman between 50 and 59 years old who had recovered from COVID-19. CDR3 sequence (DNA): TGCGCCAGCAGCCAAGATCAAGGGGCAGGGGGATATGGCTACACCTTC. Residues: CASSQDQGAGGYGYTF.